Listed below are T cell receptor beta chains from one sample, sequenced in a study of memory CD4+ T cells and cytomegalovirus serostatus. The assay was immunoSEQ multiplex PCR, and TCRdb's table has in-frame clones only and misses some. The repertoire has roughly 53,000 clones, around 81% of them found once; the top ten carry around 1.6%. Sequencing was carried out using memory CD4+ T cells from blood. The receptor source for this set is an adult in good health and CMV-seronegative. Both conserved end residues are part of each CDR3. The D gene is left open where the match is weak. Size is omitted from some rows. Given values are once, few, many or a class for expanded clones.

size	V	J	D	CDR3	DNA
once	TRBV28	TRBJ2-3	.	CASSTPGLLTDTQYF	TGTGCCAGCAGCACACCGGGACTCCTCACAGATACGCAGTATTTT
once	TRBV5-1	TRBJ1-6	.	CASSLGPAGTNSPLHF	TGCGCCAGCAGCTTAGGGCCAGCTGGAACTAATTCACCCCTCCACTTT
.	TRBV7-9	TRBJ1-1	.	CASSLLETEAFF	TGTGCCAGCAGCTTACTAGAGACTGAAGCTTTCTTT
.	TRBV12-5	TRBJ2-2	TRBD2	CASGIGLAGAAGELFF	TGTGCTAGTGGCATAGGACTAGCGGGAGCCGCCGGGGAGCTGTTTTTT
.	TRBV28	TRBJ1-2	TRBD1	CASRAPGQGPYGYTF	TGTGCCAGCAGGGCGCCGGGACAGGGGCCCTATGGCTACACCTTC
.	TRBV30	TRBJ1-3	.	CAWSVSQAGNTIYF	TGTGCCTGGAGTGTAAGCCAGGCGGGAAACACCATATATTTT
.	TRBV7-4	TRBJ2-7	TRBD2	CASELRGLAGTWEQYF	TGTGCCAGCGAGCTTAGGGGGCTAGCGGGAACATGGGAGCAGTACTTC
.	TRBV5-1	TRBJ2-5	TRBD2	CASSRGTSGKETQYF	TGCGCCAGCAGCAGGGGGACTAGCGGCAAAGAGACCCAGTACTTC
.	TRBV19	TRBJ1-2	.	CASIRQDRSYGYTF	TGTGCCAGTATCCGCCAGGACAGATCCTATGGCTACACCTTC
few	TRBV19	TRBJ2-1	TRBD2	CASSMRTSGYNEQFF	TGTGCCAGTAGTATGCGGACTAGCGGATACAATGAGCAGTTCTTC
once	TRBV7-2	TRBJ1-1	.	CASFLSRVSTEAFF	TGTGCCAGTTTCCTTTCCCGGGTTAGCACTGAAGCTTTCTTT
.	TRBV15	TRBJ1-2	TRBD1	CATSPNRGGYGYTF	TGTGCCACCAGCCCGAACAGGGGCGGCTATGGCTACACCTTC
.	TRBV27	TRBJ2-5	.	CASSLSRSQATQYF	TGTGCCAGCAGTTTATCAAGGAGCCAAGCTACCCAGTACTTC
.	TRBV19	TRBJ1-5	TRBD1	CASSIVRQGATNNQPQHF	TGTGCCAGTAGTATAGTAAGACAGGGGGCCACCAACAATCAGCCCCAGCATTTT
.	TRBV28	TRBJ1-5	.	CASSWGDNQPQHF	TGTGCCAGCAGCTGGGGGGACAATCAGCCCCAGCATTTT
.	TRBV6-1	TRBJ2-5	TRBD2	CASSFGGDGKTQYF	TGTGCCAGCAGTTTCGGGGGGGATGGAAAGACCCAGTACTTC
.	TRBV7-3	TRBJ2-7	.	CASSLYRITGEQYF	TGTGCCAGCAGCTTATACAGAATTACGGGCGAGCAGTACTTC
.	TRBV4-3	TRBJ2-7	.	CASSQGVRNYEQYF	TGCGCCAGCAGCCAAGGGGTTAGAAACTACGAGCAGTACTTC
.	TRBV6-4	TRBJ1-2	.	CASSDGTSGYGYTF	TGTGCCAGCAGTGATGGGACGTCGGGCTATGGCTACACCTTC
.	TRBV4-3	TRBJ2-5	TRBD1	CASSHGGQGLPETQYF	TGCGCCAGCAGCCATGGGGGACAGGGGTTACCAGAGACCCAGTACTTC
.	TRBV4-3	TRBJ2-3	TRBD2	CASSQDWASGSSDTQYF	TGCGCCAGCAGCCAAGATTGGGCTAGCGGGAGCTCAGATACGCAGTATTTT
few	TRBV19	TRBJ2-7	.	CASRQPPYEQYF	TGTGCCAGTAGACAGCCTCCCTACGAGCAGTACTTC
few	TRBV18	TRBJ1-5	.	CASSPSGGQPQHF	TGTGCCAGCTCACCCTCGGGGGGTCAGCCCCAGCATTTT
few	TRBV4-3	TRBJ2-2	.	CASSQEGRERGGELFF	TGCGCCAGCAGCCAAGAGGGAAGGGAACGGGGCGGGGAGCTGTTTTTT
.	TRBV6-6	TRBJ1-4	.	CASTDARSGEKLFF	TGTGCCAGCACCGACGCGAGGTCTGGAGAAAAACTGTTTTTT
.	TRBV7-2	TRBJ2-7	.	CASSLIRDEQYF	TGTGCCAGCAGCTTAATTCGAGACGAGCAGTACTTC
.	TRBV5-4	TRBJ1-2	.	CASSLDRTGYGYTF	TGTGCCAGCAGCTTGGACAGGACGGGCTATGGCTACACCTTC
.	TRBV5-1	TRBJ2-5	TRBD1	CASSLADRDQETQYF	TGCGCCAGCAGCTTGGCCGACAGGGACCAAGAGACCCAGTACTTC
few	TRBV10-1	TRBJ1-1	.	CASSDMNTEAFF	TGCGCCAGCAGCGATATGAACACTGAAGCTTTCTTT
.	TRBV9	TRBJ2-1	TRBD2	CASSVQPSGSDEQFF	TGTGCCAGCAGCGTACAGCCTAGCGGGAGCGATGAGCAGTTCTTC
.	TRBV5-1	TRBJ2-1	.	CASSAGPAQEQFF	TGCGCCAGCAGCGCTGGACCTGCCCAGGAGCAGTTCTTC
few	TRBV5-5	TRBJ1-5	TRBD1	CASSLAAGGQPQHF	TGTGCCAGCAGCTTGGCCGCAGGGGGTCAGCCCCAGCATTTT
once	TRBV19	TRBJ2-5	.	CASSFLQETQYF	TGTGCCAGTAGTTTCCTCCAAGAGACCCAGTACTTC
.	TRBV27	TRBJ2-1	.	CASSLDIIGIEQFF	TGTGCCAGCAGTTTAGATATCATTGGAATTGAGCAGTTCTTC
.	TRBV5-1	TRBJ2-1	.	CASSPSPGRLSNEQFF	TGCGCCAGCAGCCCCTCGCCGGGACGCCTCTCGAATGAGCAGTTCTTC
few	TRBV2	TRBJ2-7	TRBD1	CASSFDRGIEQYF	TGTGCCAGCAGCTTCGACAGGGGGATTGAGCAGTACTTC
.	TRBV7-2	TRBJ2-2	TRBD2	CASSSPGLQGELFF	TGTGCCAGCAGCTCACCGGGACTACAAGGGGAGCTGTTTTTT
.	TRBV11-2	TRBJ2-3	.	CASSPHTDTQYF	TGTGCCAGCAGCCCTCACACAGATACGCAGTATTTT
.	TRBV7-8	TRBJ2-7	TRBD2	CASSKPGLAGVSEQYF	TGTGCCAGCAGCAAACCGGGACTAGCGGGAGTCTCCGAGCAGTACTTC
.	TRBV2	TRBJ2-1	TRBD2	CASSTPGLVSLFDEQFF	TGTGCCAGCAGTACACCGGGACTAGTGAGCTTGTTTGATGAGCAGTTCTTC
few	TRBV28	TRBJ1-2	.	CASSFTLGNGYTF	TGTGCCAGCAGTTTTACACTCGGGAATGGCTACACCTTC
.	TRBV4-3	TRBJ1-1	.	CASSQDTLTGRRVEAFF	TGCGCCAGCAGCCAAGACACCCTAACGGGCAGGAGGGTTGAAGCTTTCTTT
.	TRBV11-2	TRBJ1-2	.	CASSLDRWPYGYTF	TGTGCCAGCAGCTTAGATCGGTGGCCCTATGGCTACACCTTC
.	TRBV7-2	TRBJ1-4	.	CASSSEGREANEKLFF	TGTGCCAGCAGCTCAGAGGGTCGGGAAGCTAATGAAAAACTGTTTTTT
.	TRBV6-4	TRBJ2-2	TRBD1	CASRRQGDTGELFF	TGTGCCAGCCGTCGACAGGGCGACACCGGGGAGCTGTTTTTT
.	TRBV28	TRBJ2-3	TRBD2	CASTRGGASGITDTQYF	TGTGCCAGCACCCGGGGAGGGGCTAGCGGAATTACAGATACGCAGTATTTT
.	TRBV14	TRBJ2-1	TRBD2	CASSQTRGGAGEQFF	TGTGCCAGCAGCCAGACGCGCGGGGGGGCCGGTGAGCAGTTCTTC
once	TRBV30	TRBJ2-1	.	CAWGGQFF	TGTGCCTGGGGGGGGCAGTTCTTC
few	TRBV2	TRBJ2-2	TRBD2	CASSVREAGGTGELFF	TGTGCCAGCAGTGTACGGGAAGCGGGGGGTACCGGGGAGCTGTTTTTT
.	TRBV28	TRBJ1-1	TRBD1	CASRHTGVGEKTEAFF	TGTGCCAGCAGACATACAGGGGTGGGTGAAAAAACTGAAGCTTTCTTT
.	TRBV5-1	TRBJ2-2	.	CASTHRGATDANTGELFF	TGCGCCAGCACCCACCGCGGAGCGACAGACGCGAACACCGGGGAGCTGTTTTTT
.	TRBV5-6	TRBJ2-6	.	CASSPEGSSGANVLTF	TGTGCCAGCAGCCCGGAGGGCAGCTCTGGGGCCAACGTCCTGACTTTC
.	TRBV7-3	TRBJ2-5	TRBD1	CASSLKGRGQLETQYF	TGTGCCAGCAGCTTAAAGGGCAGGGGGCAACTAGAGACCCAGTACTTC
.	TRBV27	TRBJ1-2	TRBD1	CASSREPQGVGVGYTF	TGTGCCAGCAGTCGAGAGCCACAGGGGGTTGGGGTTGGCTACACCTTC
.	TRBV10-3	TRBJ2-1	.	CAISEEEAGSYNEQFF	TGTGCCATCAGTGAGGAGGAGGCGGGAAGCTACAATGAGCAGTTCTTC